This T cell receptor beta chain was retrieved from a study of blood T cells in healthy people across ages. Together with a sample-barcoded 5' primer, a J-beta primer mix was included in a second PCR lasting 7 to 11 cycles. Each of the cDNA molecules was tagged by a template-switch adaptor with 12 random nucleotides. TCRdb redid the calling of the 5' RACE reads with MiXCR, one entry per CDR3 protein. The sample carries 550,000 to 700,000 distinct CDR3 sequences, 25% to 30% recorded once. In each sample, at least 6.5 million PBMCs were isolated. Germline CDR1 LGHDT, CDR2 YNNKEL (reference sequence). Trimming took off 1 base at V and 4 bases at J, with 10 bases between the two ends. This CDR3 comprises 14 residues.

Sequencing was performed on blood. This chain links TRBV3-1 with TRBJ1-1; D perhaps matches TRBD1 (5 bases). This clonotype originated in a woman aged 65 to 85 in good health. CDR3 coding DNA: TGTGCCAGCAGCCAAGGGGGGTACGGCACTGAAGCTTTCTTT. This translates into CASSQGGYGTEAFF.